This TCR beta chain was captured in a study of technical replicates of blood from a handful of donors. Trimming took 3 bases from V and 5 from J; bases not matched to a gene: 7. Per germline, CDR1 SGDLS and CDR2 YYNGEE. The CDR3 consists of 15 residues. Repertoires were generated with immunoSEQ multiplex PCR, while TCRdb's copy carries only in-frame clones and drops some. The repertoire has approximately 87,000 clones, 90% to 95% of them found once; the top ten carry just over 0.25%. Sequencing was done on a sample of T cells isolated from PBMCs. The source is a human donor in good health. This sequence joins TRBV9 and TRBJ2-1; TRBD2 agrees at 8 bases. CDR3 DNA: TGTGCCAGCAGCGACGGGGGGGGACAACACAATGAGCAGTTCTTC. Translating it yields CASSDGGGQHNEQFF.